The clone carrying this T cell receptor (beta chain) came up a few times. Genomic DNA, serving as template, underwent TCR beta VDJ and CDR3 profiling. TCRdb re-analysed the reads in MiXCR, keeping a single row per CDR3 protein. The data contain roughly 240,000 distinct CDR3 sequences, approximately 45% of them singletons. The data belong to a study of CD8+CD57+ T cells in acquired aplastic anemia. The germline CDR1 and CDR2 sequences are MNHEY and SVGAGI. V shed 0 bases and J 6 bases; nucleotides not matched to a gene: 6. The CDR3 is 15 residues long. Flow cytometry had shown expanded CD8+CD57+ cells in the patients chosen for sequencing.

This sequence joins TRBV6-5 and TRBJ2-7; 9 nucleotides match TRBD2. The material sequenced was sorted CD4+, CD8+, or CD8+CD57+ T cells (not recorded which) from PBMCs. The TCR was taken from a human donor with aplastic anemia. CDR3 sequence reads: CASSYSSLAGFEQYF. The DNA for the CDR3 is TGTGCCAGCAGTTACTCTTCGCTAGCGGGATTCGAGCAGTACTTC.